A selection of T cell receptor beta chains follows, all from one sample in a study of cytotoxic CD8 clonotypes in ibrutinib-treated CLL. Clones were sequenced by immunoSEQ multiplex PCR, and TCRdb holds only the in-frame ones, with some missing. The table has 150,000 to 200,000 clones, roughly 90% seen once. This specimen was PBMCs, taken at disease progression, from a patient treated with ibrutinib. These receptors were taken from a human donor with chronic lymphocytic leukemia. Both conserved end residues are part of each CDR3. The size field is filled for only some rows; it gives once, few, many or a size class.

17 | . | TRBJ1-1 | TRBV5-1 | CASSLDPSRDMNTEAFF
16 | . | TRBJ1-2 | TRBV27 | CASRFDRVGLSYGYTF
17 | . | TRBJ2-3 | TRBV4-2 | CASSQEFPREGARAQYF
17 | . | TRBJ2-7 | TRBV4-1 | CASSQAALAGNSYEQYF
16 | once | TRBJ1-5 | TRBV27 | CASSLSRTGSNQPQHF
13 | few | TRBJ1-5 | TRBV10-1 | CASSHDRDQPQHF
16 | . | TRBJ2-7 | TRBV7-9 | CASSLVGGGRSYEQYF
14 | . | TRBJ2-7 | TRBV11-2 | CASSPNILDSEQYF
14 | . | TRBJ2-1 | TRBV11-3 | CASSLGLAGTEQFF
13 | . | TRBJ1-2 | TRBV19 | CASSSRGFYGYTF
19 | . | TRBJ2-7 | TRBV6-4 | CASSDSGQVGGVAPYEQYF
18 | . | TRBJ2-1 | TRBV9 | CASRSAGSSGIPYNEQFF
14 | . | TRBJ2-7 | TRBV7-2 | CASSSQVTGEEQYF
14 | . | TRBJ2-7 | TRBV29-1 | CSATTAGVSYEQYF
14 | . | TRBJ1-2 | TRBV5-6 | CASSLVQADYGYTF
13 | . | TRBJ2-3 | TRBV25-1 | CASSDRDRPARYF
13 | . | TRBJ1-3 | TRBV28 | CASNLETGNTIYF
12 | . | TRBJ1-2 | TRBV28 | CASSGGTSKYTF
16 | once | TRBJ2-7 | TRBV7-6 | CASSKLTGTGASEQYF
14 | once | TRBJ1-2 | TRBV6-5 | CASTPDGTGRGYTF
14 | . | TRBJ2-7 | TRBV7-8 | CASRRASGSDEQYF
17 | once | TRBJ2-6 | TRBV2 | CASSNFGRSSGANVLTF
14 | . | TRBJ2-7 | TRBV10-1 | CASSERVLSYEQYF
17 | . | TRBJ1-2 | TRBV27 | CASSRQGQGNGYYGYTF
14 | . | TRBJ1-1 | TRBV30 | CAWSVGAGFRRAFF
15 | once | TRBJ2-2 | TRBV19 | CASSMTGQLMNGLFF
14 | . | TRBJ1-2 | TRBV19 | CASSIEQGPYGYTF
14 | . | TRBJ1-2 | TRBV5-5 | CASSLIILRHGYTF
15 | few | TRBJ1-4 | TRBV7-9 | CASGDSFATNEKLFF
12 | . | TRBJ2-3 | TRBV30 | CACSIGRVTQYF
12 | . | TRBJ1-3 | TRBV27 | CASKSSGNTIYF
15 | . | TRBJ2-3 | TRBV9 | CASSAGTSGQDTQYF
15 | . | TRBJ1-4 | TRBV15 | CATSRGQGTNEKLFF
14 | once | TRBJ2-5 | TRBV19 | CASKTRDRAETQYF
15 | . | TRBJ1-5 | TRBV10-3 | CAISEATGSNQPQHF
14 | . | TRBJ1-1 | TRBV9 | CASSVDGPNTEAFF
15 | . | TRBJ2-5 | TRBV7-9 | CASSLGAGNKETQYF
15 | . | TRBJ1-4 | TRBV5-1 | CASSLVLSGSEKLFF
14 | . | TRBJ2-3 | TRBV4-1 | CASRTSGYTDTQYF
15 | . | TRBJ1-3 | TRBV5-1 | CASSLTGVSGNTIYF
14 | . | TRBJ2-1 | TRBV2 | CASSPGLAGVEQFF
15 | . | TRBJ1-1 | TRBV11-3 | CASSIVATGNTEAFF
13 | . | TRBJ1-5 | TRBV28 | CASTGSSNQPQHF
14 | . | TRBJ2-5 | TRBV7-8 | CASSLFRFQETQYF
16 | . | TRBJ1-3 | TRBV5-1 | CASSLGTKSSGNTIYF
15 | . | TRBJ1-5 | TRBV27 | CASSLNRGGNQPQHF
11 | . | TRBJ1-1 | TRBV30 | CAGCRNTEAFF
18 | . | TRBJ2-2 | TRBV14 | CASSQGLAGRKATGELFF
14 | few | TRBJ1-5 | TRBV27 | CASSYRDPNQPQHF
13 | . | TRBJ1-3 | TRBV2 | CASSADFGNTIYF
16 | . | TRBJ2-7 | TRBV7-2 | CASSRTVQVSSYEQYF
18 | few | TRBJ2-1 | TRBV18 | CASSPTSGTPPFYNEQFF
18 | . | TRBJ1-4 | TRBV7-9 | CASSLDRRDSLRNEKLFF
14 | few | TRBJ2-7 | TRBV13 | CASSKDRATYEQYF
13 | . | TRBJ2-7 | TRBV5-1 | CASSFTDPYEQYF
14 | . | TRBJ1-2 | TRBV28 | CASHRGGGSYGYTF
13 | few | TRBJ2-5 | TRBV6-4 | CASSLAEQETQYF
16 | . | TRBJ1-2 | TRBV18 | CASSPWDRASTNGYTF
13 | . | TRBJ1-1 | TRBV6-1 | CASSQQGNTEAFF
15 | . | TRBJ2-1 | TRBV9 | CASSVGSGSYNEQFF